The rows below give T cell receptor beta chains drawn from one sample of a study of T-cell memory formation after mild COVID-19. TCRdb reanalysed the 5' RACE reads using MiXCR and keeps one entry per CDR3 protein. The data contain roughly 550,000 distinct CDR3 sequences, roughly 21% of them singletons. Material: PBMCs or a T cell subset sorted from them (not recorded which). These receptors originate from an adult woman who had mild COVID-19 (a few samples of this study predate the infection). Cell type and time point are not known. CDR3s include the opening cysteine and the closing phenylalanine or tryptophan. A D gene is named only where the DNA matches it firmly. For some rows the clone size is stated as once, few or many, or as a class when expanded; others skip it.

d_gene: .; j_gene: TRBJ2-5; abundance: .; v_gene: TRBV7-2; CDR3aa: CASSRDSWRQETQYF; CDR3nt: TGTGCCAGCAGTCGGGATAGCTGGAGGCAAGAGACCCAGTACTTC
d_gene: TRBD2; j_gene: TRBJ2-5; abundance: few; v_gene: TRBV10-3; CDR3aa: CAISRGEGFQETQYF; CDR3nt: TGTGCCATCAGCCGGGGGGAAGGGTTCCAAGAGACCCAGTACTTC
d_gene: .; j_gene: TRBJ2-3; abundance: many; v_gene: TRBV29-1; CDR3aa: CSVVSGTSTDTQYF; CDR3nt: TGCAGCGTTGTGAGCGGCACTAGCACAGATACGCAGTATTTT
d_gene: .; j_gene: TRBJ1-5; abundance: few; v_gene: TRBV12-3/TRBV12-4; CDR3aa: CASSFREGSNQPQHF; CDR3nt: TGTGCCAGCAGTTTCCGGGAGGGGAGCAATCAGCCCCAGCATTTT
d_gene: .; j_gene: TRBJ2-3; abundance: few; v_gene: TRBV12-3/TRBV12-4; CDR3aa: CASSTTGKFTDTQYF; CDR3nt: TGTGCCAGCAGTACAACTGGGAAGTTCACAGATACGCAGTATTTT
d_gene: TRBD1; j_gene: TRBJ2-1; abundance: .; v_gene: TRBV7-8; CDR3aa: CASSLEDGTVPTGEQFF; CDR3nt: TGTGCCAGCAGCTTAGAGGACGGGACAGTCCCTACGGGCGAGCAGTTCTTC
d_gene: .; j_gene: TRBJ1-1; abundance: few; v_gene: TRBV29-1; CDR3aa: CSVLWTQNTEAFF; CDR3nt: TGCAGCGTTCTTTGGACACAGAACACTGAAGCTTTCTTT
d_gene: TRBD2; j_gene: TRBJ2-6; abundance: few; v_gene: TRBV29-1; CDR3aa: CSVEVAGSGANVLTF; CDR3nt: TGCAGCGTTGAAGTAGCGGGATCTGGGGCCAACGTCCTGACTTTC
d_gene: .; j_gene: TRBJ2-1; abundance: .; v_gene: TRBV24-1; CDR3aa: CATSDTTRGQNEQFF; CDR3nt: TGTGCCACCAGTGATACCACTCGGGGTCAGAATGAGCAGTTCTTC
d_gene: .; j_gene: TRBJ2-2; abundance: .; v_gene: TRBV7-6; CDR3aa: CASSPLVGELFF; CDR3nt: TGTGCCAGCAGCCCCTTAGTCGGGGAGCTGTTTTTT
d_gene: TRBD2; j_gene: TRBJ2-7; abundance: .; v_gene: TRBV24-1; CDR3aa: CATSDPETSGSYEQYF; CDR3nt: TGTGCCACCAGTGATCCTGAAACTAGCGGGAGTTACGAGCAGTACTTC
d_gene: TRBD1; j_gene: TRBJ1-1; abundance: few; v_gene: TRBV12-3/TRBV12-4; CDR3aa: CASTLGGTGAMNTEAFF; CDR3nt: TGTGCCAGCACTCTAGGAGGGACAGGGGCGATGAACACTGAAGCTTTCTTT
d_gene: .; j_gene: TRBJ2-7; abundance: .; v_gene: TRBV12-3/TRBV12-4; CDR3aa: CASSMGPGFYEQYF; CDR3nt: TGTGCCAGCAGTATGGGCCCTGGGTTTTACGAGCAGTACTTC
d_gene: TRBD1; j_gene: TRBJ1-5; abundance: few; v_gene: TRBV2; CDR3aa: CASSPDRVSNQPQHF; CDR3nt: TGTGCCAGCAGCCCTGACAGGGTGAGCAATCAGCCCCAGCATTTT